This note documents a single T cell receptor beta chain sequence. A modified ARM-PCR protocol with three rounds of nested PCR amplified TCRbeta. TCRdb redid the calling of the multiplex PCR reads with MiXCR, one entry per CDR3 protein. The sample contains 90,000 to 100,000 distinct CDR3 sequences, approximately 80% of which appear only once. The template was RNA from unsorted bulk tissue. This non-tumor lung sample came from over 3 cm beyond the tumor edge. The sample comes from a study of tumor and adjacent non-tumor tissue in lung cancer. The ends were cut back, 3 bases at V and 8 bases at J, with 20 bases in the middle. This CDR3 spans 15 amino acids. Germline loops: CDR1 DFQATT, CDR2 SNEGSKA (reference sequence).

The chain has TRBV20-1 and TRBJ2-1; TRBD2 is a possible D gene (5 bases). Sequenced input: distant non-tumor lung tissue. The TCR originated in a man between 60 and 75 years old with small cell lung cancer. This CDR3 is CSASGIRPSHDEQFF. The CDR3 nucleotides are TGCAGTGCTAGCGGGATTCGACCCTCCCACGATGAGCAGTTCTTC.